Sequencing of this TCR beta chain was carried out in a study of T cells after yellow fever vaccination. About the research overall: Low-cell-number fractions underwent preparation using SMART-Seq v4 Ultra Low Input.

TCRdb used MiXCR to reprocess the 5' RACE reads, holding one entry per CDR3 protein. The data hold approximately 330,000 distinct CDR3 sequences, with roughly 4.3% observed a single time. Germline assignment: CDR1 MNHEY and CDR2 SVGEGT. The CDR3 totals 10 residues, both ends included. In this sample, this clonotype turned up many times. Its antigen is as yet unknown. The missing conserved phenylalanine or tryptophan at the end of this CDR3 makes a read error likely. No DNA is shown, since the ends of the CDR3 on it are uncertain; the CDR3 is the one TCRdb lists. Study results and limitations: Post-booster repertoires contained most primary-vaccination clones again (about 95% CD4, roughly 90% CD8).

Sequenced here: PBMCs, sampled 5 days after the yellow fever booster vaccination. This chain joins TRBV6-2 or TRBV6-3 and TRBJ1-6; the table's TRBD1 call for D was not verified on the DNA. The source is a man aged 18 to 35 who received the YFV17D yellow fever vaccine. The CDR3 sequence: CASSYSGGTS.